These 21 T cell receptor beta chains originate from one sample sequenced in a study of blood T cells in healthy people across ages. Combining a sample-barcoded 5' primer with a J-beta primer mix, a second PCR ran for roughly 7 to 11 cycles. A single record per CDR3 protein comes from TCRdb applying MiXCR to the 5' RACE reads. Found here are about 1,500,000 distinct CDR3 sequences, roughly 40% of them singletons; the top ten hold 7% to 9%. Material for sequencing was blood. The receptors here all came from a woman aged 18-30 years in good health.

The rearrangement uses TRBV29-1 and TRBJ2-1; 7 bases fit TRBD1. The trim removed 4 bases at V and 5 bases at J, leaving 8 bases unmatched. The length of the CDR3 is 14 residues. Germline CDR1 reads SQVTM; CDR2 reads ANQGSEA. The CDR3 DNA follows: TGCAGCGTTGGGATCCGGGACAGCAACAATGAGCAGTTCTTC. This translates into CSVGIRDSNNEQFF.

CDR3 loop: CASSLGQKLFF. The CDR3 nucleotides are TGTGCCAGCAGTTTGGGACAGAAGCTGTTTTTT. The chain employs TRBV27 and TRBJ1-4; 7 bases are a match to TRBD1. The CDR3 spans 11 residues. In germline, CDR1 is MNHEY, CDR2 SMNVEV (reference sequence). J lost 14 bases, V lost 3 bases, and 3 bases had no gene match.

The rearrangement links TRBV10-3 to TRBJ2-1, with D tentatively TRBD2 (5 bases). V lost 8 bases and J 4 bases, leaving 15 bases between the germline ends. This CDR3 contains 14 residues. Germline CDR1 and CDR2: ENHRY and SYGVKD. The CDR3 reads CAICRDPDYNEQFF. The CDR3 DNA is TGTGCCATCTGCCGGGATCCCGATTACAATGAGCAGTTCTTC.

This clonotype was recorded once. This chain links TRBV27 with TRBJ1-5; 9 bases match TRBD1. V dropped 2 bases and J dropped 2; count of bases not matched to a gene: 7. CDR3 length equals 17 residues. Germline lookup yields CDR1 MNHEY and CDR2 SMNVEV (reference sequence). CDR3 residues: CASSLTGGAGGNQPQHF. The CDR3 coding sequence is TGTGCCAGCAGTTTAACAGGGGGCGCGGGGGGCAATCAGCCCCAGCATTTT.

Here the CDR3 DNA reads TGCGCCAGCAGCTTCAACCGGGACTCCTACGAGCAGTACTTC. Its translation is CASSFNRDSYEQYF. The chain employs TRBV5-1 and TRBJ2-7, with D possibly being TRBD2 (5 bases). V lost 2 bases and J 0 bases, leaving 9 bases between the germline ends. Germline lookup yields CDR1 SGHRS and CDR2 YFSETQ. The CDR3 loop spans 14 amino acids.

This clonotype was recorded many times. The chain employs TRBV7-9 and TRBJ2-3; no clear D gene. Germline loops: CDR1 SEHNR, CDR2 FQNEAQ (reference sequence). With 4 bases removed from V and 1 base from J, the gap between germline ends came to 9 bases. CDR3 length: 14 amino acids. CDR3 sequence (DNA): TGTGCCAGCAGCTCGGCCCCAGGCACAGATACGCAGTATTTT. Translated: CASSSAPGTDTQYF.

The gene calls are TRBV15 and TRBJ2-3; tentatively, D is TRBD2 (5 bases). Trimming removed 0 bases at V and 4 bases at J, with 14 bases between. CDR1 and CDR2 from the germline V gene are LNHNV and YYDKDF (reference sequence). The CDR3 is 16 residues long. The CDR3 nucleotides read TGTGCCACCAGCAGAGATCACGGGGTTGGCGCAGATACGCAGTATTTT. As protein: CATSRDHGVGADTQYF.

This clonotype was observed a few times. The V and J genes are TRBV20-1 and TRBJ2-7; D possibly corresponds to TRBD2 (6 bases). The CDR3 is made up of 15 amino acids. Germline CDR1 DFQATT, CDR2 SNEGSKA (reference sequence). Trimming pared 4 bases from V and 6 bases from J, leaving 22 bases between. In nucleotides, the CDR3 is TGCAGTGCTACTTTCTCGGCGGGGTTCGTTGGCGAGCAGTACTTC. Protein sequence: CSATFSAGFVGEQYF.

J is TRBJ2-3 and V is TRBV5-1, with 15 bases fitting TRBD2. Germline assignment: CDR1 SGHRS and CDR2 YFSETQ. V lost 0 bases to trimming and J lost 6 bases; unmatched junction nucleotides: 8. CDR3 length: 18 residues. The CDR3 coding sequence is TGCGCCAGCAGCTTGGAGGGACTAGCGGGGGGCCCCGGTGATACGCAGTATTTT. It codes for CASSLEGLAGGPGDTQYF.

The chain uses TRBV18 and TRBJ1-3, with D tentatively TRBD1 (5 bases). In germline, CDR1 is KGHSH, CDR2 LQKENI. The CDR3 length is 15 residues. V was shortened by 3 bases and J by 0 bases, with 9 bases between the two germline ends. CDR3 region: CASSPQGDSGNTIYF. The CDR3 region has the DNA TGTGCCAGCTCACCGCAGGGCGACTCTGGAAACACCATATATTTT.

As regards this clonotype: A read error may be the cause here, since a much bigger clone is one base away. The gene calls are TRBV20-1 and TRBJ2-4, with D possibly TRBD1 on 6 matching bases. This CDR3 comprises 11 residues. V dropped 5 bases and J dropped 13 bases, with 15 bases sitting between them. Germline V lookup: CDR1 DFQATT, CDR2 SNEGSKA (reference sequence). The CDR3: CSAADRYGQYF. The CDR3 nucleotides are TGCAGTGCTGCGGACAGATACGGGCAGTACTTC.

The V call is TRBV7-2, the J call TRBJ2-7, with 9 bases identical to TRBD2. The CDR3 runs 15 residues. Trimming cost V 0 bases and J 4 bases; bases outside gene matches: 4. Germline CDR1 and CDR2: SGHTA and FQGNSA. CDR3 in amino acids: CASSLAGGGAYEQYF. CDR3 coding DNA: TGTGCCAGCAGCTTAGCAGGCGGGGGGGCTTACGAGCAGTACTTC.

V is TRBV12-3 or TRBV12-4 and J is TRBJ2-7; no definite D call. TRBJ2-5 matches the DNA end more closely, so the J call is doubtful. This CDR3 spans 13 amino acids. The CDR3 loop reads CASTRNTQETQYF. The CDR3 region has the DNA TGTGCCAGCACCCGAAACACCCAGGAGACCCAGTACTTC.

This clonotype was counted between two and nine times. This chain connects TRBV7-2 to TRBJ1-2; the match to TRBD1 covers 8 bases. V trimming: 0 bases; J trimming: 4 bases; junction bases outside the gene matches: 4. This CDR3 is 15 amino acids long. Germline V gene lookup returns CDR1 SGHTA and CDR2 FQGNSA. The CDR3 protein is CASSLARTGIYGYTF. CDR3 in DNA: TGTGCCAGCAGCTTAGCGCGGACAGGGATCTATGGCTACACCTTC. The full variable domain, in which reference TRBV7-2 and TRBJ1-2 provide the parts outside the CDR3, is GAGVSQSPSNKVTEKGKDVELRCDPISGHTALYWYRQSLGQGLEFLIYFQGNSAPDKSGLPSDRFSAERTGGSVSTLTIQRTQQEDSAVYLCASSLARTGIYGYTFGSGTRLTVV.

The V gene is TRBV7-2, the J gene TRBJ2-1; D is perhaps TRBD2 (8 bases). The V gene's germline CDR1 is SGHTA and CDR2 FQGNSA. The CDR3 has 15 residues. Trimming cost V 2 bases and J 15 bases, with 23 bases left between them. Here the CDR3 DNA reads TGTGCCAGCAGCTTAAAGGAGGGCGGGGGGCCAGGGGGGTTCTTC. Translating gives CASSLKEGGGPGGFF.

This clonotype occurred a few times. The gene calls are TRBV7-9 and TRBJ1-4; possible D gene TRBD1, 5 bases. The CDR3 has 16 amino acids. The V gene's germline CDR1 is SEHNR and CDR2 FQNEAQ (reference sequence). V was trimmed by 4 bases and J by 0 bases, leaving 12 bases between them. The CDR3 loop is CASSSMGDATNEKLFF. In nucleotides, the CDR3 is TGTGCCAGCAGCTCCATGGGGGATGCAACTAATGAAAAACTGTTTTTT.

This clonotype turned up a few times. The chain is built from TRBV18 and TRBJ2-4; TRBD1 is a possible D gene (6 bases). Germline loops: CDR1 KGHSH, CDR2 LQKENI. Trimming stripped 3 bases from V and 4 bases from J, with 13 bases between. The CDR3 is made up of 15 amino acids. The CDR3 DNA follows: TGTGCCAGCTCACCGTGGGACACTGAGAAAAACATTCAGTACTTC. Its translation: CASSPWDTEKNIQYF.

This clonotype was recorded a few times. This chain uses TRBV28 with TRBJ2-1, with D possibly TRBD1 on 6 matching bases. This CDR3 region has 16 residues. From germline, CDR1 is MDHEN and CDR2 SYDVKM. V lost 6 bases and J lost 6, with 21 bases in between. CDR3: CASSPSGTLGTNEQFF. The CDR3 DNA sequence: TGTGCCAGCAGCCCCTCCGGGACACTAGGGACCAATGAGCAGTTCTTC.

The chain uses TRBV29-1 and TRBJ2-2; 12 nucleotides agree with TRBD1. Per the germline V gene, CDR1 is SQVTM and CDR2 is ANQGSEA. CDR3 length: 16 amino acids. V shed 6 bases, J shed 4 bases, and the junction held 9 bases outside the gene matches. The DNA of the CDR3 is TGCAGCGTCCGGGACAGGGGGCGCCAGGGCACCGGGGAGCTGTTTTTT. Translation gives CSVRDRGRQGTGELFF.

This chain uses TRBV5-1 with TRBJ2-1, with D tentatively TRBD1 (5 bases). The ends were cut back, 0 bases at V and 9 bases at J, with 10 bases in the middle. This CDR3 spans 13 amino acids. Germline values: CDR1 SGHRS, CDR2 YFSETQ. The CDR3: CASSLGQFGEQFF. In nucleotides, the CDR3 is TGCGCCAGCAGCTTGGGACAGTTTGGTGAGCAGTTCTTC.

In this sample, this clonotype turned up a few times. The chain recombines TRBV20-1 with TRBJ2-1; D is unresolved. V was clipped by 6 bases and J by 1 base, with 13 bases between them. The CDR3 runs to 14 residues. In germline, CDR1 is DFQATT, CDR2 SNEGSKA (reference sequence). As DNA, the CDR3 is TGCAGTGCCCAAAGTGGGGTTTCCTACAATGAGCAGTTCTTC. As protein: CSAQSGVSYNEQFF.